This T cell receptor (beta chain) was obtained from a study of T cell repertoires in cytomegalovirus infection. Study-wide context: Indications of both CMV infection and matching HLA type were provided by public TCR beta signatures.

General observations from the study: Pooled public TCR beta family frequency picked out CMV carriers with the relevant HLA. HLA-C-restricted, CMV-specific TCR beta clonotypes were dominant ex vivo.

V was clipped by 6 bases and J by 8 bases; unmatched bases: 9. From germline, CDR1 is SNHLY and CDR2 FYNNEI. The CDR3 has 13 amino acids. About this clonotype itself: Its antigen is currently unknown.

TCRdb fed the reads into MiXCR, producing one record per CDR3 protein. The sample has tens of thousands of distinct CDR3 sequences; roughly a third are singletons. Specimen: PBMCs, sequenced either directly or after in vitro stimulation (not recorded which). The V call is TRBV2, the J call TRBJ1-2; 7 bases fit TRBD1. This sequence originates from a human donor in good health (CMV status not recorded). Some clones in this sample may be carry-over from other donors' samples. The DNA of the CDR3 is TGTGCCAGCAGGACAGGGTTAGGGCTCGGCTACACCTTC. It specifies CASRTGLGLGYTF.